Below, 5 T cell receptor beta chains from the same sample are listed, as sequenced in a study of blood T cell repertoires in COVID-19. The method was immunoSEQ multiplex PCR; TCRdb's version includes in-frame clones alone and lacks a portion of them. The data show about 160,000 clones, around 92% seen once. Sample: peripheral blood. These receptors were obtained from a man aged 25-45 years with COVID-19, enrolled during active disease.

This chain connects TRBV5-1 to TRBJ2-1; possible D gene TRBD1, 5 bases. The CDR3 is made up of 16 amino acids. The germline gives CDR1 SGHRS, CDR2 YFSETQ. V lost 4 bases, J lost 1 base, and 15 bases lay in between. CDR3 in DNA: TGCGCCAGCAGCCGAAATATGCAGGGATCCTACAATGAGCAGTTCTTC. This encodes CASSRNMQGSYNEQFF.

V usage is TRBV25-1 and J usage is TRBJ1-6, with D uncertain. CDR3 length: 14 amino acids. Germline values: CDR1 MGHDK, CDR2 SYGVNS. Trimming removed 2 bases from V and 4 bases from J, with 6 bases in between. The CDR3 region has the DNA TGTGCCAGCAGTGAAGTCTCTTATAATTCACCCCTCCACTTT. This sequence encodes CASSEVSYNSPLHF.

About this clone: Other DNA sequences in this specimen translate into the identical CDR3. The V and J genes are TRBV28 and TRBJ2-5; possibly TRBD2 for D (6 bases). Trimming shortened V by 3 bases and J by 1 base, and 6 bases separated the two germline ends. Germline CDR1 reads MDHEN; CDR2 reads SYDVKM. The CDR3 totals 13 residues. The CDR3 spells CASSLGGQETQYF. The CDR3 region has the DNA TGTGCCAGCAGTTTGGGGGGCCAAGAGACCCAGTACTTC.

The V gene is TRBV6-5, the J gene TRBJ1-1; no clear D. Trimming pared 6 bases from V and 12 bases from J, leaving 14 bases between. Germline V CDR1 and CDR2: MNHEY, SVGAGI. The CDR3 sequence is 11 residues long. CDR3 DNA: TGTGCCAGCAGGGGGTTAATCGGGACTTTCTTT. Residues: CASRGLIGTFF.

The chain is built from TRBV27 and TRBJ1-2; maybe TRBD1 (6 bases). CDR1 and CDR2 from the germline V gene are MNHEY and SMNVEV (reference sequence). Trimming took off 6 bases at V and 5 bases at J, with 19 bases between the two ends. The CDR3 has 15 residues. The CDR3 reads CASSPGQTRSYGYTF. DNA for the CDR3: TGTGCCAGCAGCCCCGGACAGACCAGGTCGTATGGCTACACCTTC.